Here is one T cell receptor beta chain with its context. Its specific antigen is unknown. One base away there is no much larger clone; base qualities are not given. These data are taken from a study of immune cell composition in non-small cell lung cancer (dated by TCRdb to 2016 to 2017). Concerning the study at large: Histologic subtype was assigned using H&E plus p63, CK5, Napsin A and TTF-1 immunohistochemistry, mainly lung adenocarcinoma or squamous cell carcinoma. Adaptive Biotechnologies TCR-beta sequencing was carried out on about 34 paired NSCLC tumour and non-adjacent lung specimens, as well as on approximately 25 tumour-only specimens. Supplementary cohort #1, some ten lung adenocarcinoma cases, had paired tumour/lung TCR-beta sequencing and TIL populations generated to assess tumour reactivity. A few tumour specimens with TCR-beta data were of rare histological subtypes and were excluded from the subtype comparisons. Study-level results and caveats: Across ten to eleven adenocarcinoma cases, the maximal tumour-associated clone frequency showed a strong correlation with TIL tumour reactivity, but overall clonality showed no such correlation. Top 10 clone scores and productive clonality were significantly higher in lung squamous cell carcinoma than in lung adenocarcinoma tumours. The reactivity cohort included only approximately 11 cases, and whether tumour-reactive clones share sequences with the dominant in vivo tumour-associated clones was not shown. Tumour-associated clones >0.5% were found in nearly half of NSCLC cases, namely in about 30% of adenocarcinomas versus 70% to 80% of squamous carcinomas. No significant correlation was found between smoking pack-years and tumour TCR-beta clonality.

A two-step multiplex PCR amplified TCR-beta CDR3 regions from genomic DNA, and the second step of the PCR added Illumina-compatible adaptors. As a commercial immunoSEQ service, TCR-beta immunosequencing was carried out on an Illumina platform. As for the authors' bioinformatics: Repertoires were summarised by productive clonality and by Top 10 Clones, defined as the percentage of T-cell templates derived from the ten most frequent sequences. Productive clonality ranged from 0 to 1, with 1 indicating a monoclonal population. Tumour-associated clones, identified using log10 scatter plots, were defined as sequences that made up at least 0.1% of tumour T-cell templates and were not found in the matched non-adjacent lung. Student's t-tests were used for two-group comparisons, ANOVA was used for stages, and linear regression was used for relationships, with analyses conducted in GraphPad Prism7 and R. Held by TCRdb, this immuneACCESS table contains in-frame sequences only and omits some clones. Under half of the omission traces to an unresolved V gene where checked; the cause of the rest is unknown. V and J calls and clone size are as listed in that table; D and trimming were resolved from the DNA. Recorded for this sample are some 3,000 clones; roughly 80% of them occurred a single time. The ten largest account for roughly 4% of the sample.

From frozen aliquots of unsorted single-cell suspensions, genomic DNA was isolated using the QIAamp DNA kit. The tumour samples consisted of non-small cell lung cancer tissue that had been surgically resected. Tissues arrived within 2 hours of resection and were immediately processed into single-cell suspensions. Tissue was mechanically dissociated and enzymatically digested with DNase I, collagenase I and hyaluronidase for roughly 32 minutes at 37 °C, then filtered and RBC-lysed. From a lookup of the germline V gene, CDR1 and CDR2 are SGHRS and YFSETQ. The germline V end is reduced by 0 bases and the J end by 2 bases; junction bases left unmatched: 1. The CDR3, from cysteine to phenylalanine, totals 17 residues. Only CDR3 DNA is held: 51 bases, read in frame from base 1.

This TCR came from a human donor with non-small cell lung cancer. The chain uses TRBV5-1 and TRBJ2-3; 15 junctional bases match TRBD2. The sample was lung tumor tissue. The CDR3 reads CASSLGTSGGVTDTQYF. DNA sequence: TGCGCCAGCAGCTTGGGGACTAGCGGGGGGGTCACAGATACGCAGTATTTT.